This TCR beta chain was retrieved from a study of T-cell reconstitution after alpha-beta-depleted transplantation in children. General observations from the study: The main origin of T-cell counts and diversity one year after transplant was newly produced T cells. In some patients, recipient T cells and intrathymic progenitors surviving conditioning explained high day-60 diversity. In patients about two months after transplant, alpha-beta T cells reportedly arose from several hundred expanded graft clones.

Unique molecular identifiers were used to barcode this TCRbeta library. TCRdb recomputed calls from the PCR reads with MiXCR, one row per CDR3 protein. The table has some 310,000 distinct CDR3 sequences, around 25% seen once. The germline CDR1 and CDR2 sequences are SQVTM and ANQGSEA. This CDR3 contains 10 residues. V was shortened by 7 bases and J by 3 bases, with 6 bases between the two germline ends. This clonotype was counted many times. Its antigen is unidentified. Material: PBMCs, mostly from graft donor cells, obtained 180 days after TCRalphabeta/CD19-depleted stem cell transplant. This rearrangement joins TRBV29-1 to TRBJ2-5; no clear D gene. The sequence was collected from a male patient aged 5 to 17 who had a stem cell transplant for acute lymphoblastic leukemia, so the T cells may come from the graft donor. CDR3 sequence: CSAVEETQYF. As DNA, the CDR3 is TGCAGCGCCGTTGAAGAGACCCAGTACTTC.